The T cell receptor (beta chain) described here comes from a study of vaccination effects on CD4 cells after COVID-19. Clones were sequenced by immunoSEQ multiplex PCR, and TCRdb holds only the in-frame ones, with some missing. The table records around 53,000 clones, around 80% of them present only once. Expansion with viral peptide pools was applied to antigen-specific CD4+ T cells by the ViraFEST assay prior to sequencing. Culturing for 10 to 11 days preceded CD4+ T cell isolation. SARS-CoV-2 infected the person between March and December 2020, as confirmed by PCR. The study, taken as a whole, reports: New vaccine-induced clones dominated convalescents' post-vaccine spike-reactive clones.

The CDR3 length is 17 residues. V was trimmed by 7 bases and J by 4 bases, leaving 20 bases between them. CDR1 and CDR2 (germline): MDHEN, SYDVKM. Notes on this clone: No antigen is known for it.

This sequence originates from a human donor who had a prior SARS-CoV-2 infection. J is TRBJ1-6 and V is TRBV28, with D perhaps matching TRBD1 (5 bases). The sequences come from CD4+ T cells from PBMCs cultured with HIV peptides, collected before COVID-19 vaccination. Subset specified: HIV-1 Nef peptide pool negative control/reference culture. The CDR3 DNA follows: TGTGCCAGCACCCCCATCGGGGCGCAAACTTATAATTCACCCCTCCACTTT. Protein: CASTPIGAQTYNSPLHF.